The 25 T cell receptor beta chains in this list originate from one sample, sequenced in a study of radiation and T cells in renal cell carcinoma. Time point described: blood 4 weeks post-SBRT, at nephrectomy. The treatment was: 15 Gy SBRT to primary tumor, nephrectomy 4 weeks later. TCRdb keeps only in-frame clones here, not all; method: immunoSEQ multiplex PCR. The top ten hold roughly a tenth of the sample, which has about 86,000 clones, 85% seen once. Sequencing was performed on blood, taken from a patient whose treatment included radiotherapy and nephrectomy. Receptors were obtained from a man aged 50 to 59 with renal cell carcinoma.

The V gene is TRBV28, the J gene TRBJ2-7; 10 positions agree with TRBD1. Per the germline V gene, CDR1 is MDHEN and CDR2 is SYDVKM. The CDR3 has 15 amino acids. V dropped 8 bases and J dropped 4; count of bases not matched to a gene: 11. This CDR3 reads CASGSPGQGNYEQYF. The CDR3 region has the DNA TGTGCCAGCGGATCGCCGGGACAGGGGAATTACGAGCAGTACTTC. Looking up the rest from reference TRBV28 and TRBJ2-7 gives the full variable domain: DVKVTQSSRYLVKRTGEKVFLECVQDMDHENMFWYRQDPGLGLRLIYFSYDVKMKEKGDIPEGYSVSREKKERFSLILESASTNQTSMYLCASGSPGQGNYEQYFGPGTRLTVT.

The chain recombines TRBV5-1 with TRBJ2-3; no clear D. With 0 bases removed from V and 2 bases from J, the gap between germline ends came to 7 bases. The germline CDR1 and CDR2 sequences are SGHRS and YFSETQ. The CDR3 has 14 residues. The CDR3 bases are TGCGCCAGCAGCTTGGGCGGAGACACAGATACGCAGTATTTT. Translated, it gives CASSLGGDTDTQYF.

The CDR3 loop reads CASSLDRGRPTNEQFF. CDR3 in DNA: TGTGCCAGCAGCTTGGACAGGGGGCGACCAACCAATGAGCAGTTCTTC. The chain employs TRBV5-5 and TRBJ2-1; 9 bases are a match to TRBD1. The ends lost 0 bases at V and 6 bases at J; junction bases unmatched: 7. The CDR3 has 16 residues. Looked up from germline, CDR1 is SGHKS and CDR2 is YYEKEE (reference sequence). The entire variable domain, with the rest obtained from reference TRBV5-5 and TRBJ2-1, is as follows: DAGVTQSPTHLIKTRGQQVTLRCSPISGHKSVSWYQQVLGQGPQFIFQYYEKEERGRGNFPDRFSARQFPNYSSELNVNALLLGDSALYLCASSLDRGRPTNEQFFGPGTRLTVL.

V is TRBV25-1 and J is TRBJ1-5, with TRBD1 as a possible D gene (6 bases). CDR1 is MGHDK and CDR2 is SYGVNS in the germline V gene. CDR3 length: 12 residues. V was clipped by 6 bases and J by 7 bases, with 10 bases between them. The chain's CDR3 is CASSEQGQPQHF. As DNA, the CDR3 is TGTGCCAGCAGCGAACAGGGCCAGCCCCAGCATTTT. The full variable domain, in which reference TRBV25-1 and TRBJ1-5 provide the parts outside the CDR3, is EADIYQTPRYLVIGTGKKITLECSQTMGHDKMYWYQQDPGMELHLIHYSYGVNSTEKGDLSSESTVSRIRTEHFPLTLESARPSHTSQYLCASSEQGQPQHFGDGTRLSIL.

The chain is built from TRBV4-1 and TRBJ1-5, with unresolved D. The V and J ends lost 1 base and 5 bases respectively, with 6 bases between them. The CDR3 runs to 13 residues. From germline, CDR1 is MGHRA and CDR2 YSYEKL. The CDR3 DNA sequence: TGCGCCAGCAGCCAAGGGGTAGATCAGCCCCAGCATTTT. The encoded protein is CASSQGVDQPQHF.

The chain carries TRBV28 and TRBJ2-7; 7 nucleotides agree with TRBD1. V dropped 8 bases and J dropped 5; count of bases not matched to a gene: 6. The CDR3 extends over 12 amino acids. Germline CDR1 reads MDHEN; CDR2 reads SYDVKM. CDR3 DNA: TGTGCCAGCGGAAATACAGGGGACGAGCAGTACTTC. Encoded protein: CASGNTGDEQYF.

V gene TRBV9 combines with J gene TRBJ2-7; tentatively, D is TRBD1 or TRBD2 (5 bases each). CDR3 size: 12 residues. V dropped 3 bases and J dropped 4 bases, with 8 bases sitting between them. Germline V gene sequence: CDR1 SGDLS, CDR2 YYNGEE. DNA for the CDR3: TGTGCCAGCAGCGGAGGGGCGTACGAGCAGTACTTC. Its protein product is CASSGGAYEQYF. The entire variable domain, with the rest obtained from reference TRBV9 and TRBJ2-7, is as follows: DSGVTQTPKHLITATGQRVTLRCSPRSGDLSVYWYQQSLDQGLQFLIQYYNGEERAKGNILERFSAQQFPDLHSELNLSSLELGDSALYFCASSGGAYEQYFGPGTRLTVT.

This clone came up many times. The V gene is TRBV28, the J gene TRBJ1-2, with 11 bases that match TRBD1. V was pared by 5 bases and J by 4 bases, with 6 bases of the junction left unmatched. This CDR3 is 15 amino acids long. CDR1 is MDHEN, CDR2 SYDVKM, per germline. CDR3 DNA: TGTGCCAGCAGTCGCCCAGGACAGGGGGCCTATGGCTACACCTTC. It specifies CASSRPGQGAYGYTF.

The V call is TRBV4-1, the J call TRBJ2-2; 9 bases line up with TRBD2. The CDR3 consists of 18 residues. In germline, CDR1 is MGHRA, CDR2 YSYEKL. The V and J ends lost 1 base and 3 bases, in that order; junction bases with no gene match: 9. The CDR3 reads CASSQVWSSGGYTGELFF. CDR3 DNA sequence: TGCGCCAGCAGCCAAGTATGGTCCAGCGGGGGGTACACCGGGGAGCTGTTTTTT.

The count of this clone is one. The chain couples TRBV5-1 to TRBJ1-3; D is unresolved. CDR1 and CDR2 from the germline V gene are SGHRS and YFSETQ. This CDR3 spans 14 amino acids. The germline V and J ends were trimmed by 0 bases and 0 bases, with 4 bases remaining between them. The CDR3 nucleotides are TGCGCCAGCAGCTTGGATCCCTCTGGAAACACCATATATTTT. It translates to CASSLDPSGNTIYF.

J is TRBJ1-2 and V is TRBV6-5; tentative D call: TRBD1 (6 bases). There are 14 residues in the CDR3. Between the trimmed V and J ends, which lost 6 bases and 0 bases, there was a span of 11 bases. Germline CDR1 and CDR2: MNHEY and SVGAGI. DNA of the CDR3: TGTGCCAGCAGACCCGGGGGCTCTAACTATGGCTACACCTTC. This encodes CASRPGGSNYGYTF.

This clone was observed once. V usage is TRBV30 and J usage is TRBJ2-1, with D maybe TRBD2 (5 bases). Trimming took 2 bases from V and 4 from J, leaving 12 bases between them. From germline, CDR1 is GTSNPN and CDR2 SVGIG (reference sequence). This CDR3 has 14 amino acids. CDR3 bases: TGTGCCTGGAGTCGAGGGCTCCAGTACAATGAGCAGTTCTTC. This encodes CAWSRGLQYNEQFF. Full variable domain (missing parts from reference TRBV30 and TRBJ2-1): SQTIHQWPATLVQPVGSPLSLECTVEGTSNPNLYWYRQAAGRGLQLLFYSVGIGQISSEVPQNLSASRPQDRQFILSSKKLLLSDSGFYLCAWSRGLQYNEQFFGPGTRLTVL.

This CDR3 reads CASSLTRGSTYEQYF. The CDR3 nucleotides read TGTGCCAGCAGCTTAACAAGGGGGTCCACCTACGAGCAGTACTTC. The chain employs TRBV11-2 and TRBJ2-5; a weak D match, TRBD1 (6 bases). The end of the DNA fits TRBJ2-7 better, so the J call may be wrong. The CDR3 has 15 residues. Germline V gene sequence: CDR1 SGHAT, CDR2 FQNNGV.

J is TRBJ2-3 and V is TRBV7-8; TRBD2 aligns across 8 bases. This CDR3 comprises 17 residues. CDR1 and CDR2 (germline): SGHVS, FQNEAQ. Trimming took 3 bases from V and 0 from J; bases not matched to a gene: 8. The chain's CDR3 is CASSLPGGRPSTDTQYF. CDR3 DNA: TGTGCCAGCAGCTTGCCGGGGGGGCGACCTAGCACAGATACGCAGTATTTT.

The J gene is TRBJ1-4, the V gene TRBV28; TRBD1 might be the D (5 bases). CDR3 length: 16 residues. From germline, CDR1 is MDHEN and CDR2 SYDVKM. Deletions cut 3 bases from V and 8 bases from J, with 19 bases between. DNA for the CDR3: TGTGCCAGCAGTTTGGGACTTAGCGGGCGGAGGGAAAAACTGTTTTTT. Translation: CASSLGLSGRREKLFF.

The chain combines TRBV5-1 with TRBJ2-1; 12 positions agree with TRBD2. The CDR3 loop spans 17 amino acids. V shed 0 bases, J shed 6 bases, and the junction held 7 bases outside the gene matches. Germline CDR1 and CDR2: SGHRS and YFSETQ. The CDR3 DNA reads as TGCGCCAGCAGCTTGGTTGGGCTAGCGGGAGGGCCCAATGAGCAGTTCTTC. Amino acids: CASSLVGLAGGPNEQFF.

This chain uses TRBV28 with TRBJ2-5; perhaps D is TRBD1 or TRBD2 (7 bases each). Trimming took 5 bases from V and 1 from J, leaving 14 bases between them. Looked up from germline, CDR1 is MDHEN and CDR2 is SYDVKM. The CDR3 sequence is 15 residues long. Written as DNA, the CDR3 is TGTGCCAGCAGTCCCCAGGGGGGGATCCAAGAGACCCAGTACTTC. Translation: CASSPQGGIQETQYF.

The chain combines TRBV21-1 with TRBJ2-2; the D segment call TRBD1 is taken from the table without a DNA check. TRBV21-1 is recorded as a pseudogene. There are 16 residues in the CDR3. CDR3: CASRPTGSSNTGELFF. The CDR3 bases are TGTGCCAGCAGACCCACAGGGAGTAGTAACACCGGGGAGCTGTTTTTT.

The chain recombines TRBV6-6 with TRBJ2-1; TRBD2 aligns across 7 bases. The trim removed 7 bases at V and 10 bases at J, leaving 16 bases unmatched. The CDR3 is made up of 15 amino acids. CDR1 is MNHNY, CDR2 SVGAGI, per germline (reference sequence). The CDR3 DNA reads as TGTGCCAGCAATCGGGGAGGGAACCCTGCGGTCGAGCAGTTCTTC. Its translation: CASNRGGNPAVEQFF.

J is TRBJ2-5 and V is TRBV30; 8 nucleotides agree with TRBD2. The germline gives CDR1 GTSNPN, CDR2 SVGIG (reference sequence). The CDR3 extends over 12 amino acids. V shed 7 bases, J shed 5 bases, and the junction held 6 bases outside the gene matches. This CDR3 reads CAYLSGGETQYF. The CDR3 nucleotides are TGTGCCTATCTATCGGGGGGGGAGACCCAGTACTTC.

The rearrangement uses TRBV30 and TRBJ2-5, with no clear D. V lost 3 bases, J lost 5 bases, and 10 bases lay in between. The CDR3 contains 12 residues. CDR1 is GTSNPN, CDR2 SVGIG, per germline (reference sequence). CDR3 DNA sequence: TGTGCCTGGAGGAAGGGTAGCGAGACCCAGTACTTC. It codes for CAWRKGSETQYF.

This chain joins TRBV5-1 and TRBJ2-5; D may match TRBD1 or TRBD2 (7 bases each). There are 14 residues in the CDR3. Germline assignment: CDR1 SGHRS and CDR2 YFSETQ. Trimming shortened V by 4 bases and J by 2 bases, and 12 bases separated the two germline ends. The CDR3 reads CASSPQGGQETQYF. The CDR3 DNA is TGCGCCAGCAGCCCTCAGGGGGGGCAAGAGACCCAGTACTTC.

This clone was detected only a few times. V and J are TRBV2 and TRBJ1-5; no clear D. Between the trimmed V and J ends, which lost 4 bases and 4 bases, there was a span of 11 bases. This CDR3 has 14 amino acids. In germline, CDR1 is SNHLY, CDR2 FYNNEI. The CDR3 DNA reads TGTGCCAGCAGTGCGTCCAGCACTAATCAGCCCCAGCATTTT. Translation gives CASSASSTNQPQHF.

The gene calls are TRBV5-1 and TRBJ2-4; 9 positions match TRBD1. Germline V gene sequence: CDR1 SGHRS, CDR2 YFSETQ. The V segment lost 3 bases and the J segment 8 bases; nucleotides outside the gene matches: 12. The length of the CDR3 is 16 residues. CDR3 in DNA: TGCGCCAGCAGCTGGGGGACAGGGAAACCTTTGGACATTCAGTACTTC. Its protein is CASSWGTGKPLDIQYF.

This chain uses TRBV4-1 with TRBJ1-2, with D unresolved. V lost 1 base to trimming and J lost 2 bases, with 14 bases between them. Germline CDR1 and CDR2: MGHRA and YSYEKL. The length of the CDR3 is 16 residues. CDR3 amino acids: CASSQGPLELNYGYTF. The CDR3 nucleotides read TGCGCCAGCAGCCAAGGACCACTGGAGCTAAACTATGGCTACACCTTC.